This T cell receptor beta chain originates from a study of T-cell reconstitution after alpha-beta-depleted transplantation in children. Per the germline V gene, CDR1 is SGHRS and CDR2 is YFSETQ. The CDR3 extends over 13 amino acids. V lost 4 bases to trimming and J lost 5 bases; unmatched junction nucleotides: 5. Construction of the TCRbeta library involved unique molecular identifiers. TCRdb passed the PCR reads through MiXCR, listing each CDR3 protein once. The sample records more than 250,000 distinct CDR3 sequences, 9.5% to 10% being singletons. The table lists this clonotype with many counts. This chain uses TRBV5-1 with TRBJ1-1; 7 nucleotides align to TRBD1. The sequencing used PBMCs from the stem cell graft donor, collected from the stem cell graft. The receptor was isolated from a human donor who donated a stem cell graft to a child with SCID. CDR3: CASSAGTATEAFF. CDR3 nucleotides: TGCGCCAGCAGCGCCGGGACAGCTACTGAAGCTTTCTTT.